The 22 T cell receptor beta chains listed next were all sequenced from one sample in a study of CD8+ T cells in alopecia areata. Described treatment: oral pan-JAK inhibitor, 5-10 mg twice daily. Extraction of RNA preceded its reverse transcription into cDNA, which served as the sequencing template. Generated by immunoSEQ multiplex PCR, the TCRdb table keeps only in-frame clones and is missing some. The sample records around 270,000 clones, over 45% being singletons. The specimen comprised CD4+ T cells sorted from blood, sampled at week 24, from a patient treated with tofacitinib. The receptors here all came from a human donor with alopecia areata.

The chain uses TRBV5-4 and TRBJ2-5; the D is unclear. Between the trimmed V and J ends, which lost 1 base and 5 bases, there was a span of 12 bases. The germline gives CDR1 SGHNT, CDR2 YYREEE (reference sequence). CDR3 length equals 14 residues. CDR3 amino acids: CASSLTREEETQYF. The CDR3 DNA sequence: TGTGCCAGCAGCTTGACCAGAGAGGAGGAGACCCAGTACTTC.

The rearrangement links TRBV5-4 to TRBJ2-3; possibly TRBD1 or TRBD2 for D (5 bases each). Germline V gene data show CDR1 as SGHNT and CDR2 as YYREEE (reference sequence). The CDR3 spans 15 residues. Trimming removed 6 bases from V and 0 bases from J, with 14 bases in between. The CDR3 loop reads CASTEGRISTDTQYF. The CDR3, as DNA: TGTGCCAGCACAGAGGGGCGTATCAGCACAGATACGCAGTATTTT.

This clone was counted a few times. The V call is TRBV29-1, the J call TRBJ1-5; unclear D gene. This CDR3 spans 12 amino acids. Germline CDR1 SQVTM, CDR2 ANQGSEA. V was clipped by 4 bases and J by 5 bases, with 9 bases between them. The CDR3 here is CSVGGFDQPQHF. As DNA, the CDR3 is TGCAGCGTTGGTGGCTTTGATCAGCCCCAGCATTTT. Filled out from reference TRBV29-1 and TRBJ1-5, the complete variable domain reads SAVISQKPSRDICQRGTSLTIQCQVDSQVTMMFWYRQQPGQSLTLIATANQGSEATYESGFVIDKFPISRPNLTFSTLTVSNMSPEDSSIYLCSVGGFDQPQHFGDGTRLSIL.

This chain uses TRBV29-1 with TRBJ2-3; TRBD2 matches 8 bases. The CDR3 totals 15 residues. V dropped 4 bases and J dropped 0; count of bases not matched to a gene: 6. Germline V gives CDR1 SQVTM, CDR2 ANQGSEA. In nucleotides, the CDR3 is TGCAGCGTTGTTTCCAGCGGGAGCAGCACAGATACGCAGTATTTT. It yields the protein CSVVSSGSSTDTQYF.

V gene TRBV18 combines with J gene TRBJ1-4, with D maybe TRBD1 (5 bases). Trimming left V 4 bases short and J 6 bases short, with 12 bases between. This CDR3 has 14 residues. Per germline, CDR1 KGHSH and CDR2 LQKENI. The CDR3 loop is CASSLDSGYEKLFF. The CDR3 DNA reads TGTGCCAGCTCACTAGACAGTGGATATGAAAAACTGTTTTTT.

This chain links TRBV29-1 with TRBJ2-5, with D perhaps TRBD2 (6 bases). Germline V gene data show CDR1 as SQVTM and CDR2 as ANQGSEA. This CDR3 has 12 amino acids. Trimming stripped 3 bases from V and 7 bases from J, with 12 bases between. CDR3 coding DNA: TGCAGCGTTGAGGAATCCGGGGGGACCCAGTACTTC. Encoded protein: CSVEESGGTQYF.

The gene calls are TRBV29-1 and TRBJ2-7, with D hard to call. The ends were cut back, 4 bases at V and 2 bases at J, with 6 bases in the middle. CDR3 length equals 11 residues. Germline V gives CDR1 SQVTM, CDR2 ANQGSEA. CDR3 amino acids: CSVGEAYEQYF. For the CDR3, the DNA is TGCAGCGTTGGAGAGGCCTACGAGCAGTACTTC.

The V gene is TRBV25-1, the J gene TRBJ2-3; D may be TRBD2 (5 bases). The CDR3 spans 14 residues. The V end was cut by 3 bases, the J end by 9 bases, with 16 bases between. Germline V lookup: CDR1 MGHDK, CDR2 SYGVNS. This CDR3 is CASSDSYPSGTQYF. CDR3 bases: TGTGCCAGCAGTGACTCCTACCCGAGCGGCACGCAGTATTTT.

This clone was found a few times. As DNA, the CDR3 is TGTGCCAGCACTAGAGAATTAGGGAATGAGCAGTTCTTC. It yields the protein CASTRELGNEQFF. The chain is built from TRBV9 and TRBJ2-1, with D unclear. The CDR3 is made up of 13 amino acids. Trimming cost V 6 bases and J 7 bases, with 14 bases left between them. Per germline, CDR1 SGDLS and CDR2 YYNGEE.

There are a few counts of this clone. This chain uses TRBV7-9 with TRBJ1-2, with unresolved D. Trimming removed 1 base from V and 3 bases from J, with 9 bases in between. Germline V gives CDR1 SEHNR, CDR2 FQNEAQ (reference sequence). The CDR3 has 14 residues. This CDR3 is CASSLEGWDYGYTF. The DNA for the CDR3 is TGTGCCAGCAGCTTAGAAGGGTGGGACTATGGCTACACCTTC.

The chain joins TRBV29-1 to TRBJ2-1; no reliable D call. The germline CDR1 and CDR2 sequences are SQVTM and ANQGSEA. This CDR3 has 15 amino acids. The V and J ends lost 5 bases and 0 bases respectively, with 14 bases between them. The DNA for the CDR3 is TGCAGCGTTCTTGGAAGCAGGCGCTCCTACAATGAGCAGTTCTTC. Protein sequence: CSVLGSRRSYNEQFF.

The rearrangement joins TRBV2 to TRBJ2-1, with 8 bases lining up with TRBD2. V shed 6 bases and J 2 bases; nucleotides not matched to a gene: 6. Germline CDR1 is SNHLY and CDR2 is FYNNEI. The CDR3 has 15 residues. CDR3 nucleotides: TGTGCCAGCAGGAACCGCGGGGGGACCTACAATGAGCAGTTCTTC. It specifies CASRNRGGTYNEQFF. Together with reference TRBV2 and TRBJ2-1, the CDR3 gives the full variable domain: EPEVTQTPSHQVTQMGQEVILRCVPISNHLYFYWYRQILGQKVEFLVSFYNNEISEKSEIFDDQFSVERPDGSNFTLKIRSTKLEDSAMYFCASRNRGGTYNEQFFGPGTRLTVL.

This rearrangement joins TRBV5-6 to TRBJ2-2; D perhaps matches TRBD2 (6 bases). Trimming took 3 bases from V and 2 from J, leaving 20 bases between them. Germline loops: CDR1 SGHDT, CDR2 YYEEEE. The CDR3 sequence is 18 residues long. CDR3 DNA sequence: TGTGCCAGCAGCTATGTGGGAAGGCGGGGACCCAACACCGGGGAGCTGTTTTTT. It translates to CASSYVGRRGPNTGELFF.

The CDR3 is CASSAIQETQYF. The CDR3 DNA reads as TGTGCCAGCAGCGCTATCCAAGAGACCCAGTACTTC. The chain employs TRBV5-6 and TRBJ2-5; D unresolved. The germline V gene encodes CDR1 SGHDT and CDR2 YYEEEE. The CDR3 length is 12 residues. V was trimmed by 4 bases and J by 1 base, leaving 5 bases between them.

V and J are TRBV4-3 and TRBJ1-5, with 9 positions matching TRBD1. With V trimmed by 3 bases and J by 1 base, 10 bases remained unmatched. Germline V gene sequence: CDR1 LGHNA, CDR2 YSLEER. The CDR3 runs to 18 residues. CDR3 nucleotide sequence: TGCGCCAGCAGCCATTACTCGGACAGGGGTCAAAGCAATCAGCCCCAGCATTTT. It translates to CASSHYSDRGQSNQPQHF.

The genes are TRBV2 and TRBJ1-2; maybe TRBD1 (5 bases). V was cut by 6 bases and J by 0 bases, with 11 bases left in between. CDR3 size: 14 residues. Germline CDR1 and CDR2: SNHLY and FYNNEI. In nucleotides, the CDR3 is TGTGCCAGCAGAAGCCGGGGGACTAACTATGGCTACACCTTC. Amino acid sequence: CASRSRGTNYGYTF.

This CDR3 reads CSALSGGAAGELFF. The CDR3, as DNA: TGCAGCGCCCTTAGCGGGGGGGCCGCCGGGGAGCTGTTTTTT. This sequence joins TRBV29-1 and TRBJ2-2; 11 bases line up with TRBD2. This CDR3 is built from 14 residues. The V and J ends lost 7 bases and 6 bases, in that order; junction bases with no gene match: 7. Germline loops: CDR1 SQVTM, CDR2 ANQGSEA.

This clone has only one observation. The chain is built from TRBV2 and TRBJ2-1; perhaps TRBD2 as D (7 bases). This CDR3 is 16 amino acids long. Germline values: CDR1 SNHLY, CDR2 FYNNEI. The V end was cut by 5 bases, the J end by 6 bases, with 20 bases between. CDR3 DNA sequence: TGTGCCAGCAGTCCCGATTACGGGGGGCAGGGCAATGAGCAGTTCTTC. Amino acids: CASSPDYGGQGNEQFF. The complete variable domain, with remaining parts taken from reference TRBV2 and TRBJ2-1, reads EPEVTQTPSHQVTQMGQEVILRCVPISNHLYFYWYRQILGQKVEFLVSFYNNEISEKSEIFDDQFSVERPDGSNFTLKIRSTKLEDSAMYFCASSPDYGGQGNEQFFGPGTRLTVL.

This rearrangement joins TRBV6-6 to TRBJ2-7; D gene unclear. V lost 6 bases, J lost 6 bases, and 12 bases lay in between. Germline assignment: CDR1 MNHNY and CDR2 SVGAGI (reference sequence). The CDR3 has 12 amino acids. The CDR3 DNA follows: TGTGCCAGCAGCTCAAGGTCCCCCGAGCAGTACTTC. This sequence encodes CASSSRSPEQYF.

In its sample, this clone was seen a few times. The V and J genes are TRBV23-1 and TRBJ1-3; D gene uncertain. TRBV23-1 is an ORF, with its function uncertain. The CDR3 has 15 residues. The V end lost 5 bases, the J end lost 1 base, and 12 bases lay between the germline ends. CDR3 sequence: CASSASLRSGNTIYF. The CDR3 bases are TGCGCCAGCAGTGCATCGCTCAGATCTGGAAACACCATATATTTT.

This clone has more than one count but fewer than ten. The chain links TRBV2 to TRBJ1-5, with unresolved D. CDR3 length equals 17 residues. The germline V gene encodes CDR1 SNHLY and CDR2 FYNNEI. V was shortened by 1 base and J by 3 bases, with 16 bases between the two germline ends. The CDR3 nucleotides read TGTGCCAGCAGTGAAGGAATCTCTGTACCCCCCAATCAGCCCCAGCATTTT. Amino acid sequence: CASSEGISVPPNQPQHF.

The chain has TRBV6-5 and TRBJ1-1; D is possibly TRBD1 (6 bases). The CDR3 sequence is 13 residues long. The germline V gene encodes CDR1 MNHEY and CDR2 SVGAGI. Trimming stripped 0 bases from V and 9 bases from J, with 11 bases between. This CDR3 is CASSYSTQGKAFF. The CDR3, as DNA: TGTGCCAGCAGTTACTCGACCCAGGGGAAAGCTTTCTTT.